This T cell receptor beta chain was captured by sequencing in a study of radiotherapy plus CTLA-4 blockade in lung cancer. For the study at large: Disease control was seen in 30% to 35% of patients, objective responses in 15% to 20%.

This clone was observed a handful of times. Clones were sequenced by immunoSEQ multiplex PCR, and TCRdb holds only the in-frame ones, with some missing. Here the sample spans roughly 90,000 clones, 55% to 75% being singletons. Sequencing was performed on peripheral blood, taken from a patient treated with radiotherapy plus ipilimumab. The TCR was taken from a human donor with non-small cell lung cancer that progressed on radiotherapy plus ipilimumab.

CDR3 nucleotide sequence: TGCGCCAGCAGCCATGGGACTACTGAAGCTTTCTTT. Its translation: CASSHGTTEAFF. V and J are TRBV4-3 and TRBJ1-1; possible D gene TRBD1, 5 bases. The CDR3 spans 12 residues. The V gene lost 3 bases and the J gene lost 5 bases, with 7 bases spanning the gap. CDR1 LGHNA and CDR2 YSLEER come from the germline V gene.